The clone carrying this T cell receptor beta chain was counted between two and nine times. Its antigen remains unknown. CDR1 and CDR2 (germline): LGHNA, YNFKEQ. CDR3 length: 15 residues. The germline V and J ends were trimmed by 0 bases and 5 bases, with 11 bases remaining between them. These data belong to a study of STAT5B mutations in CD4+ large granular lymphocyte leukemia. As for the study in general: Healthy donors showed HLA-associated enrichment of the CDR3 'QG' motif.

The data were produced by immunoSEQ multiplex PCR, yet TCRdb's version contains in-frame clones alone and is incomplete. This sample has roughly 19,000 clones, with roughly 77% found just once. Overall study findings and caveats: Compared with healthy controls (2/35), patient top clones favored TRBV06 (8/27). Higher CD4+ than CD8+ T-LGLL clonality might reflect small sample size.

The sequenced sample consisted of CD4+ T cells from blood buffy coats. This chain joins TRBV4-2 and TRBJ2-1; D is possibly TRBD2 (6 bases). This TCR derives from a human donor in good health. The chain's CDR3 is CASSQEWGLNNEQFF. The CDR3 DNA sequence: TGTGCCAGCAGCCAAGAATGGGGACTCAACAATGAGCAGTTCTTC.